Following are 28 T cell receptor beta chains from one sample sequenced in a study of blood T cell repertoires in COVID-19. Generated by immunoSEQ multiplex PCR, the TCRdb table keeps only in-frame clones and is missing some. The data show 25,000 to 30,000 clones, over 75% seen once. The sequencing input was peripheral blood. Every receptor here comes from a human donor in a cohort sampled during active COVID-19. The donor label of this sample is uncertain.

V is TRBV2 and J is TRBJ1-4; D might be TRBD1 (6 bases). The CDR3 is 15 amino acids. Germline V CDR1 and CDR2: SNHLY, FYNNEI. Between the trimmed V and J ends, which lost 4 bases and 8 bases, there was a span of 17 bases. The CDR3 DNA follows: TGTGCCAGCAGTGCGTCGACAGGCGGCGCCGAAAAACTGTTTTTT. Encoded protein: CASSASTGGAEKLFF. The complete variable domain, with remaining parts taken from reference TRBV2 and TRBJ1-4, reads EPEVTQTPSHQVTQMGQEVILRCVPISNHLYFYWYRQILGQKVEFLVSFYNNEISEKSEIFDDQFSVERPDGSNFTLKIRSTKLEDSAMYFCASSASTGGAEKLFFGSGTQLSVL.

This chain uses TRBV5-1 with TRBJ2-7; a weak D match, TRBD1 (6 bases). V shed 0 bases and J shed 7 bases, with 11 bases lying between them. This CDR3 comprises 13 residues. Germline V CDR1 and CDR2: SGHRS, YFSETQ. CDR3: CASSLAGEREQYF. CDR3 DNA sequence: TGCGCCAGCAGCTTGGCAGGGGAAAGGGAGCAGTACTTC.

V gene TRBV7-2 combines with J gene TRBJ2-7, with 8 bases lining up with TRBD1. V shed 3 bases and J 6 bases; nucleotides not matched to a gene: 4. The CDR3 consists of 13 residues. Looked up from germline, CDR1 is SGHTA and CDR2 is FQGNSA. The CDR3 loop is CASSFGQGGEQYF. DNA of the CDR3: TGTGCCAGCAGCTTCGGACAGGGAGGCGAGCAGTACTTC.

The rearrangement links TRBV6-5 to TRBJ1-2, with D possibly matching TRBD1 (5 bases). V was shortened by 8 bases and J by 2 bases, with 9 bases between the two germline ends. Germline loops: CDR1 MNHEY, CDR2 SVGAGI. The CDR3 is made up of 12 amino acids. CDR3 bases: TGTGCCAGCGGGGGGAACAACTATGGCTACACCTTC. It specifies CASGGNNYGYTF.

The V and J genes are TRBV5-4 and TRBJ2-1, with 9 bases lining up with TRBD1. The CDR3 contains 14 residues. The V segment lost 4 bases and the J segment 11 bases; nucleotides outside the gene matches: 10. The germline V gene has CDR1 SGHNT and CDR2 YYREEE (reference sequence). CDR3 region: CASSIEDRGLKQFF. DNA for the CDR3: TGTGCCAGCAGCATAGAGGACAGGGGATTAAAGCAGTTCTTC.

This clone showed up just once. The CDR3 coding sequence is TGTGCCAGCAGCCAAGGTGGACACCGGCTCGGACCCCTCCACTTT. It yields the protein CASSQGGHRLGPLHF. The chain is built from TRBV14 and TRBJ1-6; D is possibly TRBD1 (5 bases). Trimming cost V 1 base and J 12 bases, with 16 bases left between them. Per the germline V gene, CDR1 is SGHDN and CDR2 is FVKESK. The CDR3 totals 15 residues.

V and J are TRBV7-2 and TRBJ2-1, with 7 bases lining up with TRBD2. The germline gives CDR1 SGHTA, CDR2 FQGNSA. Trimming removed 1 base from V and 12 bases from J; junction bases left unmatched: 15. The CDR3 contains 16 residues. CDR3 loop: CASSLVAGVAERGQFF. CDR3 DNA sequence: TGTGCCAGCAGCTTAGTGGCGGGGGTCGCAGAGAGGGGGCAGTTCTTC.

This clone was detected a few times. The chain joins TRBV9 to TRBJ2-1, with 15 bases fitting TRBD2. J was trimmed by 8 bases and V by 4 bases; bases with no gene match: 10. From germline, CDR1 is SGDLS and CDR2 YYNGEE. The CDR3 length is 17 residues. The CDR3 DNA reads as TGTGCCAGCAGCACAAGAGGGACTAGCGGGGGGAGGGATGAGCAGTTCTTC. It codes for CASSTRGTSGGRDEQFF.

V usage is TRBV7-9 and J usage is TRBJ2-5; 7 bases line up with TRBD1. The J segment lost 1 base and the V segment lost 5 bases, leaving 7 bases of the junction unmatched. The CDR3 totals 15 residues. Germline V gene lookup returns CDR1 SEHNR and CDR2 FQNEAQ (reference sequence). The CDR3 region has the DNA TGTGCCAGCAGCCCTCCGGGACAGCTCCAAGAGACCCAGTACTTC. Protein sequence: CASSPPGQLQETQYF.

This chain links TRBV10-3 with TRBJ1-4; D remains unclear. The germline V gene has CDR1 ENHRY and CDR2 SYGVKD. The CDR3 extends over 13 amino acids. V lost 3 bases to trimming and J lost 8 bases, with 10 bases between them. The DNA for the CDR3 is TGTGCCATCAGTGAAATCGAACTGGAAAAACTGTTTTTT. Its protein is CAISEIELEKLFF.

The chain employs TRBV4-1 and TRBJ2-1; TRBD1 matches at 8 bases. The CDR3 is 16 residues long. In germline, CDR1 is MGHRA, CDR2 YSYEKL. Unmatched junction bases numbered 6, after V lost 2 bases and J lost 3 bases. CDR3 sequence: CASSQLPGQVYNEQFF. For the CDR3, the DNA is TGCGCCAGCAGCCAACTCCCGGGACAGGTCTACAATGAGCAGTTCTTC.

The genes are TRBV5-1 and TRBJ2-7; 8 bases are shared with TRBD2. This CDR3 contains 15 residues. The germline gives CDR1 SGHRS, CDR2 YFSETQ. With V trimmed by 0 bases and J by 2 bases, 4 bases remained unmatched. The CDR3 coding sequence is TGCGCCAGCAGCTTGGCCGGGCGGGGGGCCTACGAGCAGTACTTC. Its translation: CASSLAGRGAYEQYF.

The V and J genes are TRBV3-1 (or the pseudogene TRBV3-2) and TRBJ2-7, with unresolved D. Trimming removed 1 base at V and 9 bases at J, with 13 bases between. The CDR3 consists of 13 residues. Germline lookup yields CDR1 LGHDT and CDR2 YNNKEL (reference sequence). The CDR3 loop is CASSQGRRTGQYF. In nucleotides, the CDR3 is TGTGCCAGCAGCCAAGGGCGCAGAACGGGGCAGTACTTC.

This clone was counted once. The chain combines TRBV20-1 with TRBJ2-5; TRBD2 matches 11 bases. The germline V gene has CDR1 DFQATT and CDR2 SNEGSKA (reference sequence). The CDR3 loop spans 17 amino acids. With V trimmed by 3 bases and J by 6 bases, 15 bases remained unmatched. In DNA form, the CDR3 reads TGCAGTGCTAGTCTTTTAGCGGGGGGGCCAAAGATGAAGACCCAGTACTTC. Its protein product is CSASLLAGGPKMKTQYF.

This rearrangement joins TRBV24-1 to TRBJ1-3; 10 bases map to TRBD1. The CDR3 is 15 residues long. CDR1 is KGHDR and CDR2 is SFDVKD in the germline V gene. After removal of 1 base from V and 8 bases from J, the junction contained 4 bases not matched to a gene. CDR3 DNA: TGTGCCACCAGTGATTTAGGGGACAGGGGCCACACCATATATTTT. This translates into CATSDLGDRGHTIYF.

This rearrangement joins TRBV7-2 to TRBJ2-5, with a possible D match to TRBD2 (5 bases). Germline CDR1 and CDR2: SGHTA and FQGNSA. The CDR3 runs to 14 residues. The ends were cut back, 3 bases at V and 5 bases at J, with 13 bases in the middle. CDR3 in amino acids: CASSLGLREETQYF. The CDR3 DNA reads TGTGCCAGCAGCTTGGGCCTGAGGGAGGAGACCCAGTACTTC.

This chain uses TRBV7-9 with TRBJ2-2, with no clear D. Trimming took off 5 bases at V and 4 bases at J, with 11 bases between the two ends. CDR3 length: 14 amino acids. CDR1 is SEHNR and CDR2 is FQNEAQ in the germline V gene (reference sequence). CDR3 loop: CASSPEWATGELFF. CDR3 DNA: TGTGCCAGCAGCCCCGAGTGGGCCACCGGGGAGCTGTTTTTT.

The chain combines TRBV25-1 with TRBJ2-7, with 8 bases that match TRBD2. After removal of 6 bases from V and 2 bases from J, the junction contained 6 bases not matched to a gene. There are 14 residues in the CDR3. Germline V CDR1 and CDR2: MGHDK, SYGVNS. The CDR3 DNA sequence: TGTGCCAGCAGCTCTACGGGGGGGCCCTACGAGCAGTACTTC. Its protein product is CASSSTGGPYEQYF.

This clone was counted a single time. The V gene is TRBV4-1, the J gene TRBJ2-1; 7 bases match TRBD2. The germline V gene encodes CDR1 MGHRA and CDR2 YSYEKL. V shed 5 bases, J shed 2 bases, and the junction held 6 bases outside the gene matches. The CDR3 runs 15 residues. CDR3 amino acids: CASSWRAGTYNEQFF. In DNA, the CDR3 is TGCGCCAGCAGCTGGCGAGCGGGGACCTACAATGAGCAGTTCTTC.

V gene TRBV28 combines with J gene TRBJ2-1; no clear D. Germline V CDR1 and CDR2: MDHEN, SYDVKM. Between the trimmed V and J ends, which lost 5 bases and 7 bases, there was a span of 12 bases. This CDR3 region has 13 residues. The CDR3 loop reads CASSPGNENEQFF. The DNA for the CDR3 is TGTGCCAGCAGTCCAGGAAATGAGAATGAGCAGTTCTTC.

Here the CDR3 reads CASSYSGGNNEQFF. In nucleotides, the CDR3 is TGTGCCAGCAGTTACTCGGGGGGGAACAATGAGCAGTTCTTC. The V gene is TRBV6-2 or TRBV6-3, the J gene TRBJ2-1; TRBD2 agrees at 7 bases. The trim removed 0 bases at V and 5 bases at J, leaving 1 base unmatched. The CDR3 runs 14 residues. Germline assignment: CDR1 MNHEY and CDR2 SVGEGT.

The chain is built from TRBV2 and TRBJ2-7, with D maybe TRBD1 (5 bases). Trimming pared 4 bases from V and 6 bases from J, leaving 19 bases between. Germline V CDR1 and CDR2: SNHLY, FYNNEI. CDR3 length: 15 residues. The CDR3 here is CASSGVAGRSAEQYF. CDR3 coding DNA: TGTGCCAGCAGTGGGGTGGCAGGGCGGTCTGCCGAGCAGTACTTC.

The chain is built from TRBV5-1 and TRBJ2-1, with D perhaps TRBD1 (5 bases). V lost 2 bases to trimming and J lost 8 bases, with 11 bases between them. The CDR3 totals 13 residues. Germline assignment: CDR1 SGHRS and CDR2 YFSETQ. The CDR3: CASSLRGWDEQFF. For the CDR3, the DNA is TGCGCCAGCAGCTTAAGGGGTTGGGATGAGCAGTTCTTC. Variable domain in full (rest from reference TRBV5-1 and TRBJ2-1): KAGVTQTPRYLIKTRGQQVTLSCSPISGHRSVSWYQQTPGQGLQFLFEYFSETQRNKGNFPGRFSGRQFSNSRSEMNVSTLELGDSALYLCASSLRGWDEQFFGPGTRLTVL.

This CDR3 reads CASSQGPGGTQYF. CDR3 DNA sequence: TGTGCCAGCAGCCAAGGACCAGGGGGGACCCAGTACTTC. The chain joins TRBV3-1 (or the pseudogene TRBV3-2) to TRBJ2-5; the match to TRBD1 covers 7 bases. The CDR3 extends over 13 amino acids. Unmatched junction bases numbered 3, after V lost 1 base and J lost 7 bases. CDR1 LGHDT and CDR2 YNNKEL come from the germline V gene (reference sequence).

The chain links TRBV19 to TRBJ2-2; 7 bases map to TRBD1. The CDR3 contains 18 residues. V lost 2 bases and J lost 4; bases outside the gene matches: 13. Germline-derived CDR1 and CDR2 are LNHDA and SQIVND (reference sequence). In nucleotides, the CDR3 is TGTGCCAGTAGTATAACCTCGGACAGGCAAAGGGGCACCGGGGAGCTGTTTTTT. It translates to CASSITSDRQRGTGELFF.

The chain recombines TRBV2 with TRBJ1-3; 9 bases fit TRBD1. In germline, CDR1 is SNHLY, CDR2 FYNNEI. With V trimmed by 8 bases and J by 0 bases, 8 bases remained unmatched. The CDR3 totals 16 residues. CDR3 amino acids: CASGEGQGNSGNTIYF. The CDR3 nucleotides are TGTGCCAGCGGAGAGGGACAGGGAAACTCTGGAAACACCATATATTTT.

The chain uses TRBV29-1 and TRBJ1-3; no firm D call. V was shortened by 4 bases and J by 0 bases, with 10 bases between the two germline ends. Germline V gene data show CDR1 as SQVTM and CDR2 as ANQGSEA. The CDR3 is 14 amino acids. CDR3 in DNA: TGCAGCGTTGCTCCTCGGAGCTCTGGAAACACCATATATTTT. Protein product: CSVAPRSSGNTIYF. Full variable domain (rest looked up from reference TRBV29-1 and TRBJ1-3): SAVISQKPSRDICQRGTSLTIQCQVDSQVTMMFWYRQQPGQSLTLIATANQGSEATYESGFVIDKFPISRPNLTFSTLTVSNMSPEDSSIYLCSVAPRSSGNTIYFGEGSWLTVV.

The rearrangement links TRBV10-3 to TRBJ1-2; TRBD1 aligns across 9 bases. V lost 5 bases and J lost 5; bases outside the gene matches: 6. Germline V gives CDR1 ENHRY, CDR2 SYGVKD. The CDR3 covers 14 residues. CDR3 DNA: TGTGCCATCAGTAAATCAGACAGGGGGTATGGCTACACCTTC. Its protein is CAISKSDRGYGYTF.